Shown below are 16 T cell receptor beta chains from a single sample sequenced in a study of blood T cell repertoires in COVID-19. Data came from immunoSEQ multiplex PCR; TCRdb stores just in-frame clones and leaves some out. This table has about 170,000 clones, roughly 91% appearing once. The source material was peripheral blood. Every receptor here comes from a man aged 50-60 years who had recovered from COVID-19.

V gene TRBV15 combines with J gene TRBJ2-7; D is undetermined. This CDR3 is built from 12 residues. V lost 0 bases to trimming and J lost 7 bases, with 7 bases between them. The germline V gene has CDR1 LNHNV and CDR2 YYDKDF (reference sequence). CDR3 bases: TGTGCCACCAGCAGAGATTCTGAGGAGCAGTACTTC. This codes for CATSRDSEEQYF.

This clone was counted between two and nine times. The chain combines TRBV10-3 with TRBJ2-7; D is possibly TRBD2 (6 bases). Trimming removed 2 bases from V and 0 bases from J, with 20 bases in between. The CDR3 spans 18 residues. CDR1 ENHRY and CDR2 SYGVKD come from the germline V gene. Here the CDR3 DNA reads TGTGCCATCAGTGAGCCGAAGCCAATGGGACTTGTCTCCTACGAGCAGTACTTC. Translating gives CAISEPKPMGLVSYEQYF.

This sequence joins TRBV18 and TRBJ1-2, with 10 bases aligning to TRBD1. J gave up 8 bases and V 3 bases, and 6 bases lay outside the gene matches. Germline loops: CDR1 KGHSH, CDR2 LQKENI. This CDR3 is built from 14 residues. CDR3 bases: TGTGCCAGCTCACCCGGACAGGGGGTCAGCGGCTACACCTTC. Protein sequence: CASSPGQGVSGYTF.

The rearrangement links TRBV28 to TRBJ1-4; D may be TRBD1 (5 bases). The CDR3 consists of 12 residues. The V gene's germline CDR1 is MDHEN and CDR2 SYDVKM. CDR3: CGAGPSNEKLFF. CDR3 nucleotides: TGTGGCGCGGGACCCTCTAATGAAAAACTGTTTTTT.

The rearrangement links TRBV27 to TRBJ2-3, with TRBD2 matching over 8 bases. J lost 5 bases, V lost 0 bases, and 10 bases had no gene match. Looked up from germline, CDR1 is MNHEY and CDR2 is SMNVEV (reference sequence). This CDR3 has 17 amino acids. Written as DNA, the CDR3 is TGTGCCAGCAGTTTATCTCGGCTAGCGGGCCTTAAAGATACGCAGTATTTT. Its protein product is CASSLSRLAGLKDTQYF.

CDR3 amino acids: CASSGTGAGQETQYF. CDR3 nucleotides: TGTGCCAGCAGTGGGACAGGGGCCGGCCAAGAGACCCAGTACTTC. This rearrangement joins TRBV28 to TRBJ2-5, with 10 bases identical to TRBD1. The CDR3 extends over 15 amino acids. The V gene end was trimmed by 5 bases and the J gene end by 1 base; junction bases not matched to a gene: 4. Germline V gene lookup returns CDR1 MDHEN and CDR2 SYDVKM.

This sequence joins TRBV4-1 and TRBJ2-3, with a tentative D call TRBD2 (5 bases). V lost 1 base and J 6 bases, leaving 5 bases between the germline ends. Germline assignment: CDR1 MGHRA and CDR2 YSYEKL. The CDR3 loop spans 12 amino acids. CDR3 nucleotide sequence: TGCGCCAGCAGCCAAGGGAGGGATACGCAGTATTTT. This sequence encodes CASSQGRDTQYF.

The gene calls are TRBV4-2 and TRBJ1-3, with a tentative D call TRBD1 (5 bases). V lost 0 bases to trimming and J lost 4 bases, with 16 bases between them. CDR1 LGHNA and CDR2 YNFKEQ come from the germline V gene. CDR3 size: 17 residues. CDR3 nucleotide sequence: TGTGCCAGCAGCCAAGAGGAGGGGTCGGGTAGGGGAAACACCATATATTTT. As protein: CASSQEEGSGRGNTIYF.

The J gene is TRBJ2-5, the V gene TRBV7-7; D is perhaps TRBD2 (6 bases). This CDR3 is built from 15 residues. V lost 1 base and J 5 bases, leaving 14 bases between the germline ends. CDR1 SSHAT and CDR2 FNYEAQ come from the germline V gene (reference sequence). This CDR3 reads CASSLGGIGGETQYF. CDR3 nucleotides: TGTGCCAGCAGCTTAGGAGGGATTGGGGGGGAGACCCAGTACTTC.

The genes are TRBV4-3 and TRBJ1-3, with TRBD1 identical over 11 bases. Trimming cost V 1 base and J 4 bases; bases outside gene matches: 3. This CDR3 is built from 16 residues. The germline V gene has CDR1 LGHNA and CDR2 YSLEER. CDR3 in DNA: TGCGCCAGCAGCCAAGCGGACAGGGGGCCGGGAAACACCATATATTTT. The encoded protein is CASSQADRGPGNTIYF.

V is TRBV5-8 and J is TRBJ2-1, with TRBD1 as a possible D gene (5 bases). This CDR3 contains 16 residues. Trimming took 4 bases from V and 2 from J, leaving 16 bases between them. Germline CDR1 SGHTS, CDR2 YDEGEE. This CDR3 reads CASSPAKGRPYNEQFF. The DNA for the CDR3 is TGTGCCAGCAGCCCGGCGAAGGGGCGCCCCTACAATGAGCAGTTCTTC.

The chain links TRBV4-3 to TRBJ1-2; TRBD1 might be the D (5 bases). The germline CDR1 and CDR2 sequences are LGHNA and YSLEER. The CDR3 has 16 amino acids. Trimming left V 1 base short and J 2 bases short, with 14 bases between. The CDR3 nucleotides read TGCGCCAGCAGCCAAGTTCCCATGACAGTAAACTATGGCTACACCTTC. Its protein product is CASSQVPMTVNYGYTF.

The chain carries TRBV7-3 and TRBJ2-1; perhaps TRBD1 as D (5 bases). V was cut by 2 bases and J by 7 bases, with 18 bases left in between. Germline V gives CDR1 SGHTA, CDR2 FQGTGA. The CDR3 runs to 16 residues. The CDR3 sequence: CASSLVRLQGGNEQFF. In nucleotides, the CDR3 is TGTGCCAGCAGCTTAGTTCGGCTGCAGGGTGGGAATGAGCAGTTCTTC.

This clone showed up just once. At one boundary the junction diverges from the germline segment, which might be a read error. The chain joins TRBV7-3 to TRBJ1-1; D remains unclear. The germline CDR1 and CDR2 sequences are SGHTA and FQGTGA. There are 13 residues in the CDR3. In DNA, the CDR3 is TGTGCCGGCAGCCGTCTCGGGAACACTGAAGCTTTCTTT. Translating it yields CAGSRLGNTEAFF. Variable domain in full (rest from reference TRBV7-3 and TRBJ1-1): GAGVSQTPSNKVTEKGKYVELRCDPISGHTALYWYRQSLGQGPEFLIYFQGTGAADDSGLPNDRFFAVRPEGSVSTLKIQRTERGDSAVYLCAGSRLGNTEAFFGQGTRLTVV.

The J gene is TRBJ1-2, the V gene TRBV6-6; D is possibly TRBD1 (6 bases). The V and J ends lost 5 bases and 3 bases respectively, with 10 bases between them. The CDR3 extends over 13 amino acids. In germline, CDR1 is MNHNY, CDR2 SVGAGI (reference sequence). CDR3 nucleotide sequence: TGTGCCAGCAGTGGCAGGGGAGACTATGGCTACACCTTC. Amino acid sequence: CASSGRGDYGYTF.

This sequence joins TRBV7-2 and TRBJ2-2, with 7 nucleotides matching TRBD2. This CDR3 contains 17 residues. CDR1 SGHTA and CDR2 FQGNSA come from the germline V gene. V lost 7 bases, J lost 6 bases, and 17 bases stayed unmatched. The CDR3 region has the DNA TGTGCCAGCATCATACTCATTGGCGGGGGTCCTCCCGGGGAGCTGTTTTTT. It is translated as CASIILIGGGPPGELFF.